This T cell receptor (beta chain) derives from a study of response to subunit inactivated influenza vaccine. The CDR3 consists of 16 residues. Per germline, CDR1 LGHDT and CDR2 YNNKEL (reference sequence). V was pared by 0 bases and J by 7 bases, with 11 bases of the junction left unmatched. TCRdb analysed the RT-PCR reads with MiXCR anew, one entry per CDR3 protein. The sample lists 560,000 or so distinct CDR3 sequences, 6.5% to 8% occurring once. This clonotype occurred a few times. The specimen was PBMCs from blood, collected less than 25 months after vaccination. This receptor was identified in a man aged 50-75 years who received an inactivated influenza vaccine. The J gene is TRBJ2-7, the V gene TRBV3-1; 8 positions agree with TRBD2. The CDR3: CASSQEALAAGREQYF. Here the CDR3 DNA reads TGTGCCAGCAGCCAAGAAGCACTAGCGGCCGGTCGGGAGCAGTACTTC.